Shown below are 14 T cell receptor beta chains from a single sample sequenced in a study of cytotoxic CD8 clonotypes in ibrutinib-treated CLL. Assay: immunoSEQ multiplex PCR; the TCRdb copy retains only in-frame clones and omits some. Among 100,000 to 150,000 clones listed, roughly 88% were seen once. Sequenced here: PBMCs, sampled after 24 months of ibrutinib treatment. These TCRs come from a human donor with chronic lymphocytic leukemia.

Regarding this clone: This CDR3 is missing its conserved last phenylalanine or tryptophan, likely due to a read error. No DNA is shown, since the ends of the CDR3 on it are uncertain; the CDR3 is the one TCRdb lists. This chain links TRBV7-9 with TRBJ2-7; TRBD2, the table's D call, lacks a check against the DNA. CDR1 and CDR2 (germline): SEHNR, FQNEAQ (reference sequence). The CDR3 is 10 residues long, ends included. The CDR3 loop is CASRLPTLVP.

The chain has TRBV6-5 and TRBJ2-3; D is uncertain. CDR3 size: 14 residues. The germline CDR1 and CDR2 sequences are MNHEY and SVGAGI. Trimming pared 2 bases from V and 2 bases from J, leaving 8 bases between. This chain's CDR3 is CASSYPGPTDTQYF. The CDR3 coding sequence is TGTGCCAGCAGTTACCCCGGGCCCACAGATACGCAGTATTTT.

The chain uses TRBV6-6 and TRBJ2-1, with 8 bases identical to TRBD2. Germline V gene data show CDR1 as MNHNY and CDR2 as SVGAGI (reference sequence). The V and J ends lost 6 bases and 8 bases, in that order; junction bases with no gene match: 15. The CDR3 length is 16 residues. CDR3 amino acids: CASSPRGLVSVHEQFF. In DNA form, the CDR3 reads TGTGCCAGCAGCCCGCGGGGACTAGTGAGTGTCCATGAGCAGTTCTTC.

The rearrangement uses TRBV6-1 and TRBJ2-7; no clear D gene. Germline V gene sequence: CDR1 MNHNS, CDR2 SASEGT. The CDR3 is 14 amino acids. Trimming removed 6 bases from V and 0 bases from J, with 12 bases in between. The CDR3 spells CASRAPKSSYEQYF. In DNA, the CDR3 is TGTGCCAGCAGGGCACCTAAGAGCTCCTACGAGCAGTACTTC.

This clone showed up just a few times. The V and J genes are TRBV7-2 and TRBJ1-1; D call uncertain. This CDR3 has 13 residues. Trimming left V 5 bases short and J 4 bases short, with 11 bases between. CDR1 SGHTA and CDR2 FQGNSA come from the germline V gene. The CDR3 DNA reads as TGTGCCAGCAGCCCTCCGCGGTTCACTGAAGCTTTCTTT. It codes for CASSPPRFTEAFF.

The V gene is TRBV30, the J gene TRBJ2-5, with 10 nucleotides matching TRBD1. The CDR3 extends over 15 amino acids. After removal of 3 bases from V and 2 bases from J, the junction contained 6 bases not matched to a gene. Germline V gene sequence: CDR1 GTSNPN, CDR2 SVGIG (reference sequence). Here the CDR3 reads CAWSPGQGRQETQYF. The CDR3 DNA reads as TGTGCCTGGAGCCCGGGACAGGGGAGACAAGAGACCCAGTACTTC.

CDR3 protein: CASSGPGRDTQYF. The CDR3 DNA sequence: TGTGCCAGCTCTGGCCCCGGAAGGGATACGCAGTATTTT. The chain uses TRBV27 and TRBJ2-3; no firm D call. The CDR3 is 13 amino acids. The V end was cut by 8 bases, the J end by 6 bases, with 15 bases between. Germline loops: CDR1 MNHEY, CDR2 SMNVEV (reference sequence).

V and J are TRBV28 and TRBJ2-7; D remains ambiguous. CDR1 is MDHEN and CDR2 is SYDVKM in the germline V gene. V was trimmed by 4 bases and J by 0 bases, leaving 10 bases between them. This CDR3 contains 14 residues. Here the CDR3 reads CASSSIKLSYEQYF. For the CDR3, the DNA is TGTGCCAGCAGTTCGATAAAGCTCTCCTACGAGCAGTACTTC.

The chain recombines TRBV29-1 with TRBJ1-1; TRBD1 might be the D (6 bases). Trimming shortened V by 7 bases and J by 4 bases, and 16 bases separated the two germline ends. Germline V gives CDR1 SQVTM, CDR2 ANQGSEA. The CDR3 contains 13 residues. Written as DNA, the CDR3 is TGCAGCGGTAAGGGGGTGTTGGGCACTGAAGCTTTCTTT. It specifies CSGKGVLGTEAFF.

The chain employs TRBV10-3 and TRBJ1-2, with a weak D call TRBD1 (6 bases). Trimming took 0 bases from V and 4 from J, leaving 9 bases between them. The CDR3 contains 14 residues. Germline V gene data show CDR1 as ENHRY and CDR2 as SYGVKD. CDR3 in amino acids: CAISESRGGYGYTF. The CDR3, as DNA: TGTGCCATCAGTGAGTCGCGAGGGGGCTATGGCTACACCTTC.

The chain couples TRBV28 to TRBJ1-2; D unresolved. CDR1 is MDHEN, CDR2 SYDVKM, per germline. The V end lost 2 bases, the J end lost 4 bases, and 17 bases lay between the germline ends. The CDR3 consists of 16 residues. CDR3 DNA: TGTGCCAGCAGTTTACCCTCGAAGGGAAACTTCTATGGCTACACCTTC. It encodes CASSLPSKGNFYGYTF.

On this clone itself: The sample contains more than one DNA sequence encoding this CDR3. The chain combines TRBV28 with TRBJ1-1, with D uncertain. V lost 7 bases and J lost 2, with 5 bases in between. This CDR3 region has 11 residues. The germline gives CDR1 MDHEN, CDR2 SYDVKM. The CDR3 DNA reads as TGTGCCAGCAAAGGCAACACTGAAGCTTTCTTT. Translation gives CASKGNTEAFF.

In the case of this clone: The sample holds other DNA sequences that translate to the same CDR3. The chain uses TRBV29-1 and TRBJ2-3, with 13 positions matching TRBD2. CDR1 SQVTM and CDR2 ANQGSEA come from the germline V gene. J was trimmed by 1 base and V by 6 bases; bases with no gene match: 4. This CDR3 comprises 15 residues. The CDR3 DNA follows: TGCAGCGTGACCGGACTAGCGGGAGGCACAGATACGCAGTATTTT. It yields the protein CSVTGLAGGTDTQYF.

Turning to this clone: Other DNA sequences from this sample encode an identical CDR3 as well. The chain carries TRBV28 and TRBJ2-2, with no clear D. V lost 4 bases and J lost 1, with 4 bases in between. The CDR3 spans 13 residues. Germline V CDR1 and CDR2: MDHEN, SYDVKM. DNA of the CDR3: TGTGCCAGCAGTTCTGGGAACACCGGGGAGCTGTTTTTT. It translates to CASSSGNTGELFF.